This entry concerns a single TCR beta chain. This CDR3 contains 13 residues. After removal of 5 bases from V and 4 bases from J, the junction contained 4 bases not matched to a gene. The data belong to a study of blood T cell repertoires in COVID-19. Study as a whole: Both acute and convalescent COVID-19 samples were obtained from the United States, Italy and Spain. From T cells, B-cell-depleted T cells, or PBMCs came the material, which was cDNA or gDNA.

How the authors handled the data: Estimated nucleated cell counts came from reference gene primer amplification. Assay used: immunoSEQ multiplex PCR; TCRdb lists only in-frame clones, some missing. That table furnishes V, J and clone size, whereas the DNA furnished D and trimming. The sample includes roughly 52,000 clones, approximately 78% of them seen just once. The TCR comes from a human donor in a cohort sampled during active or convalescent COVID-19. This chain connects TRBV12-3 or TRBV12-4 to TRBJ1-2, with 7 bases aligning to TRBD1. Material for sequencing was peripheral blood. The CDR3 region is CASSERDSYGYTF. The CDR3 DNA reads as TGTGCCAGCAGTGAACGGGACAGCTATGGCTACACCTTC.